A selection of T cell receptor beta chains follows, all from one sample in a study of blood T cell repertoires in COVID-19. Clones were read by immunoSEQ multiplex PCR, and TCRdb kept only the in-frame ones, dropping some. The table includes about 140,000 clones, over 60% detected once. The sample was PBMCs or T cells enriched from blood (not recorded which). These receptors were collected from a woman aged 45-60 years who had recovered from COVID-19. The CDR3 runs from the conserved cysteine through the conserved F or W. The D gene is left open where the match is weak. Part of the rows lack a size; the others show once, few, many or a class for expanded clones.

abundance | j_gene | d_gene | v_gene | CDR3aa | CDR3nt
- | TRBJ1-5 | TRBD1 | TRBV6-1 | CASSEARDRGSSHF | TGTGCCAGCAGTGAAGCCCGGGACAGGGGCTCCTCGCATTTT
- | TRBJ1-1 | TRBD1 | TRBV5-1 | CASSLLGQGSRTEAFF | TGCGCCAGCAGCTTGTTGGGACAGGGGTCTCGGACTGAAGCTTTCTTT
- | TRBJ2-1 | TRBD2 | TRBV7-9 | CASRPPGTSGGATNEQFF | TGTGCCAGCAGGCCCCCCGGGACTAGCGGGGGGGCCACGAATGAGCAGTTCTTC
- | TRBJ1-6 | - | TRBV27 | CASSLRGYNSPLHF | TGTGCCAGCAGTTTGAGGGGGTACAATTCACCCCTCCACTTT
- | TRBJ1-6 | - | TRBV30 | CAWSAPGHRNSPLHF | TGTGCCTGGAGCGCGCCGGGACACCGTAATTCACCCCTCCACTTT
- | TRBJ1-1 | TRBD1 | TRBV30 | CAYSYHSGGTEAFF | TGTGCTTACAGCTACCACTCAGGGGGCACTGAAGCTTTCTTT
- | TRBJ1-1 | - | TRBV30 | CAWSVGGNTEAFF | TGTGCCTGGAGTGTCGGAGGGAACACTGAAGCTTTCTTT
few | TRBJ2-2 | - | TRBV18 | CASSVASGTGELFF | TGTGCCAGCTCAGTTGCCTCGGGAACCGGGGAGCTGTTTTTT
- | TRBJ2-5 | TRBD2 | TRBV9 | CASSFRLAGEETQYF | TGTGCCAGCAGCTTTAGACTAGCGGGGGAAGAGACCCAGTACTTC
- | TRBJ2-7 | - | TRBV9 | CASSVEVASSYEQYF | TGTGCCAGCAGCGTCGAGGTCGCCAGCTCCTACGAGCAGTACTTC
- | TRBJ1-1 | TRBD1 | TRBV9 | CASSAWTGGVGGTEAFF | TGTGCCAGCAGCGCCTGGACAGGCGGAGTTGGTGGGACTGAAGCTTTCTTT
- | TRBJ2-1 | - | TRBV19 | CASSIGYWDNEQFF | TGTGCCAGTAGTATCGGGTACTGGGACAATGAGCAGTTCTTC
few | TRBJ2-7 | TRBD2 | TRBV19 | CASRTSGSSYEQYF | TGTGCCAGCCGGACTAGCGGGAGCTCCTACGAGCAGTACTTC
- | TRBJ2-7 | TRBD1 | TRBV2 | CASSVQGQGLSVYEQYF | TGTGCCAGCAGCGTACAGGGACAGGGTTTATCGGTCTACGAGCAGTACTTC
- | TRBJ1-2 | TRBD1 | TRBV18 | CASSQTGDGYTF | TGTGCCAGCTCGCAGACAGGGGATGGCTACACCTTC
- | TRBJ2-1 | - | TRBV27 | CASSSLVLDGYNEQFF | TGTGCCAGCAGTTCCCTTGTCCTAGACGGCTACAATGAGCAGTTCTTC
- | TRBJ2-3 | TRBD2 | TRBV4-2 | CASSQEGPGGTQYF | TGTGCCAGCAGCCAAGAGGGACCGGGGGGGACGCAGTATTTT
- | TRBJ2-7 | - | TRBV27 | CASSRAGNSYEQYF | TGTGCCAGCAGTCGCGCAGGCAACTCCTACGAGCAGTACTTC
- | TRBJ1-2 | TRBD1 | TRBV28 | CASSAGDRRSGYTF | TGTGCCAGCAGTGCCGGGGACAGGCGGAGTGGCTACACCTTC
- | TRBJ1-2 | - | TRBV3-1/TRBV3-2 | CASQGADGYTF | TGTGCCAGCCAGGGCGCCGATGGCTACACCTTC
once | TRBJ2-5 | - | TRBV21-1 | CASSKGPVQETQYF | TGTGCCAGCAGCAAAGGGCCAGTCCAAGAGACCCAGTACTTC
- | TRBJ2-7 | - | TRBV6-5 | CASSRGGGYEQYF | TGTGCCAGCAGCCGAGGGGGGGGCTACGAGCAGTACTTC
- | TRBJ1-1 | TRBD1 | TRBV4-1 | CASSQVGQGFGNTEAFF | TGCGCCAGCAGCCAAGTGGGACAGGGATTTGGGAACACTGAAGCTTTCTTT
- | TRBJ1-5 | - | TRBV7-2 | CASSLSYRLTESNQPQHF | TGTGCCAGCAGCTTGTCCTATCGTCTTACAGAGAGCAATCAGCCCCAGCATTTT
- | TRBJ1-6 | - | TRBV27 | CASSRRNSPLHF | TGTGCCAGCAGCCGGAGAAATTCACCCCTCCACTTT
- | TRBJ2-1 | - | TRBV5-5 | CASSLVGLATYNEQFF | TGTGCCAGCAGCTTGGTCGGGCTAGCTACCTACAATGAGCAGTTCTTC
- | TRBJ2-3 | - | TRBV27 | CASSLGGSTDTQYF | TGTGCCAGCAGTTTAGGAGGGAGCACAGATACGCAGTATTTT
- | TRBJ2-1 | - | TRBV5-4 | CASTNRGRLREGLKEQFF | TGTGCCAGCACCAACAGGGGGCGCCTTCGGGAGGGCCTTAAGGAGCAGTTCTTC
- | TRBJ1-1 | - | TRBV5-1 | CASKGQTGIGEAFF | TGCGCCAGCAAGGGCCAAACAGGGATTGGTGAAGCTTTCTTT
- | TRBJ1-2 | - | TRBV18 | CASSTSGGDGYTF | TGTGCCAGCTCAACCTCCGGGGGTGATGGCTACACCTTC
- | TRBJ2-3 | TRBD2 | TRBV7-2 | CASSLGGSSGRSDTQYF | TGTGCCAGCAGCTTAGGTGGGTCTAGCGGGCGCAGTGATACGCAGTATTTT
- | TRBJ1-3 | TRBD1 | TRBV11-3 | CASSPRGYGNTIYF | TGTGCCAGCAGCCCCAGGGGGTATGGAAACACCATATATTTT
- | TRBJ1-1 | TRBD1 | TRBV5-1 | CASSLVKKGDSGSEAFF | TGCGCCAGCAGCTTGGTTAAGAAGGGGGACAGCGGATCAGAAGCTTTCTTT
few | TRBJ1-6 | - | TRBV7-2 | CASSSTGSGLHF | TGTGCCAGCAGCTCGACAGGTTCAGGCCTCCACTTT
- | TRBJ1-5 | - | TRBV2 | CASSGGRGANQPQHF | TGTGCCAGCAGTGGCGGGCGGGGGGCGAATCAGCCCCAGCATTTT
- | TRBJ1-1 | TRBD1 | TRBV5-1 | CASSVSVAGGSITEAFF | TGCGCCAGCAGCGTAAGCGTGGCAGGGGGAAGTATCACTGAAGCTTTCTTT
medium-sized | TRBJ1-1 | TRBD1 | TRBV10-1 | CASSESGTGLEAFF | TGCGCCAGCAGTGAGTCCGGGACAGGGCTCGAAGCTTTCTTT
- | TRBJ1-2 | TRBD1 | TRBV7-2 | CASSHGQGAHGYTF | TGTGCCAGCAGCCACGGACAGGGGGCTCATGGCTACACCTTC
- | TRBJ1-4 | - | TRBV14 | CASSQLRSADPTNEKLFF | TGTGCCAGCAGCCAATTAAGGAGCGCCGACCCAACTAATGAAAAACTGTTTTTT